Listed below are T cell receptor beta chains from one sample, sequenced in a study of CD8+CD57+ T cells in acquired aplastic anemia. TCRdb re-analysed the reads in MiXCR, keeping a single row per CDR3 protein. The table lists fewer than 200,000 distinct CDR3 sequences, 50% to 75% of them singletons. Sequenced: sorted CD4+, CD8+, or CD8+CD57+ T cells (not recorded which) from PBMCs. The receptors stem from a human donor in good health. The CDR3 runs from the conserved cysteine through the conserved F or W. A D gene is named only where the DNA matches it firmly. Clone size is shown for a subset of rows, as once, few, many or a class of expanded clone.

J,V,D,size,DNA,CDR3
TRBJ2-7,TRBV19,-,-,TGTGCCAGTAGCTTTGGGAGGACCTACGAGCAGTACTTC,CASSFGRTYEQYF
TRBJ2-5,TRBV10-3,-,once,TGTGCCATCAGCCCAGGGGTCCAAGAGACCCAGTACTTC,CAISPGVQETQYF
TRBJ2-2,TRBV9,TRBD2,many,TGTGCCAGCACCCCGGGAGGGAACACCGGGGAGCTGTTTTTT,CASTPGGNTGELFF
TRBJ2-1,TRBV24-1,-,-,TGTGCCACCAGTGATTTGAGCAGGGCGGGGTACAATGAGCAGTTCTTC,CATSDLSRAGYNEQFF
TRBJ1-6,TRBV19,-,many,TGTGCCAGTAGTATTATCGGGACTGGGGATTCACCCCTCCACTTT,CASSIIGTGDSPLHF
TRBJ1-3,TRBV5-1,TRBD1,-,TGCGCCAGCAGCCAACAGGGGCTCTCTGGAAACACCATATATTTT,CASSQQGLSGNTIYF
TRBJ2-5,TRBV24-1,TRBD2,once,TGTGCCACCAGTGATCGGGGGGGGGGCCGAGAGACCCAATACTTT,CATSDRGGGRETQYF
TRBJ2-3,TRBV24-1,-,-,TGTGCCACCAGTGATTTTGGAAGCACAGATACGCAGTATTTT,CATSDFGSTDTQYF
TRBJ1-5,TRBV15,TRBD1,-,TGTGCCACCAGCAGACAGGGGGCCCATCAGCCCCGGCATTTT,CATSRQGAHQPRHF
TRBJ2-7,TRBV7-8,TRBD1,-,TGTGCCAGCAGCCCAGGACAGGGCCTCCTAACCGAGCAGTACTTC,CASSPGQGLLTEQYF
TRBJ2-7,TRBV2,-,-,TGTGCCAGCAGTGATCTTCCCTACGAGCAGTACTTC,CASSDLPYEQYF
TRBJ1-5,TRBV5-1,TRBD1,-,TGCGCCAGCAGCGCCACAGGGGGCGATCAGCCCCAGCATTTT,CASSATGGDQPQHF
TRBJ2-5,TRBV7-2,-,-,TGTGCCAGCAGCTCCCGACGCGGATCCTACAATGAGACCCAGTACTTC,CASSSRRGSYNETQYF
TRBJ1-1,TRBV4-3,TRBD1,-,TGCGCCAGCAGCCAAGGTGACAGGGGCGTAAATACTGAAGCTTTCTTT,CASSQGDRGVNTEAFF
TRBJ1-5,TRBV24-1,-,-,TGTGCCACCAGCGGAGGGAGGGAGGATCAGCCCCAGCATTTT,CATSGGREDQPQHF
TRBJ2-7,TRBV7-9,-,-,TGTGCCAGCAGCGCCCGTGGGGGCTACGAGCAGTACTTC,CASSARGGYEQYF
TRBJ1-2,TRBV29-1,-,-,TGCAGCGCCCGACGGGGGGAGGACTATGGCTACACCTTC,CSARRGEDYGYTF
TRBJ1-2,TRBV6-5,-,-,TGTGCCAGCAGTTACGCCCTTAAATCCGGCTACACCTTC,CASSYALKSGYTF
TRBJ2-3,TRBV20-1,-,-,TGCAGTCCGCTAGGTCCGGGAAGCACAGATACGCAGTATTTT,CSPLGPGSTDTQYF
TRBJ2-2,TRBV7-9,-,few,TGTGCCAGCAGCTTCGACACCGGGGAGCTGTTTTTT,CASSFDTGELFF
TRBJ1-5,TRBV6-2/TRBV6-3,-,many,TGTGCCAGCAGGGGAGGACAGTTCGGAGATCAGCCCCAGCATTTT,CASRGGQFGDQPQHF
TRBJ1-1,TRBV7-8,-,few,TGTGCCAGCAGCCAACAGGGACGGGCCACTGAAGCTTTCTTT,CASSQQGRATEAFF
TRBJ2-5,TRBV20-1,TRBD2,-,TGCAGTGCACGCGGGCGGTTTAGCGGGGGGGCCGGAGAGACCCAGTACTTC,CSARGRFSGGAGETQYF
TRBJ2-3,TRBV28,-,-,TGTGCCAGCAGTGGACCCCGCTGGGCTTCGGATACGCAGTATTTT,CASSGPRWASDTQYF
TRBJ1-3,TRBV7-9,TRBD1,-,TGTGCCAGCAGCTCAGGGCAGGGGGGTGCCTCTGGAAACACCATATATTTT,CASSSGQGGASGNTIYF
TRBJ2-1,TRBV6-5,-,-,TGTGCCAGCAGCGAATCCCAAAGTTACAATGAGCAGTTCTTC,CASSESQSYNEQFF
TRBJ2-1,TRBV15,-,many,TGTGCCACCAGCAGAGATAAAGGGACTGGCTATGAGCAGTTCTTC,CATSRDKGTGYEQFF
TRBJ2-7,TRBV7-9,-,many,TGTGCCAGCAGCGCAGGGGTCGACTACGAGCAGTACTTC,CASSAGVDYEQYF
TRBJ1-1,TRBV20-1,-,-,TGCAGTGCTACCCAGGGAAGGGAAGCTTTCTTT,CSATQGREAFF
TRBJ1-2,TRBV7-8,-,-,TGTGCCAGCAGCTTAGATCCGGGGTATGGCTACACCTTC,CASSLDPGYGYTF
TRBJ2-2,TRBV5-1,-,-,TGCGCCAGCAGCTTGGACAGGCTTACCGGGGAGCTGTTTTTT,CASSLDRLTGELFF
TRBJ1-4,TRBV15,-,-,TGTGCCAGCAGCACGTCTCCGGGGCAGGCAACTAATGAAAAACTGTTTTTT,CASSTSPGQATNEKLFF
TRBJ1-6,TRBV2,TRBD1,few,TGTGCCAGCAGTCCGGAGACAGGGAATTCACCCCTCCACTTT,CASSPETGNSPLHF
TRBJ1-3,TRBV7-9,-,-,TGTGCCAGCAGCTTAGTGGGAGAAGGAAACACCATATATTTT,CASSLVGEGNTIYF
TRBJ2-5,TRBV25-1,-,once,TGTGCCAGCAGGCCCGGGCAGTTTGAGGGAGAGACCCAGTACTTC,CASRPGQFEGETQYF
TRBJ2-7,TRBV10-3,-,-,TGTGCCATCAGTGGGACAGCTCCTACCTACGAGCAGTACTTC,CAISGTAPTYEQYF
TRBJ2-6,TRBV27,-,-,TGTGCCAGCAGTTTATATGCCAGGACAGCTGGGGCCAACGTCCTGACTTTC,CASSLYARTAGANVLTF
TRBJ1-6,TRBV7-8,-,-,TGTGCCAGCAGCTCATCGGACAGTGGGCTTGGTTCACCCCTCCACTTT,CASSSSDSGLGSPLHF
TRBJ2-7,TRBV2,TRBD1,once,TGTGCCAGCGGGACAGGGCCGACCTACGAGCAGTACTTC,CASGTGPTYEQYF
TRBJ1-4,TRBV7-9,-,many,TGTGCCAGCAGGTGGGGAGAAGATGAAAAACTGTTTTTT,CASRWGEDEKLFF
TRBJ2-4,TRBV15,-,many,TGTGCCACCAGCACCACGGGTTGGGAAGGAGGGGGCAAAAACATTCAGTACTTC,CATSTTGWEGGGKNIQYF
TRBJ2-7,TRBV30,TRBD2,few,TGTGCCTGGAGTCCCGGGACTAGTTCGGACGAGCAGTACTTC,CAWSPGTSSDEQYF
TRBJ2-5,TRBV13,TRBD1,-,TGTGCCAGCAGCCCAACTGGGACAGCCCAAGAGACCCAGTACTTC,CASSPTGTAQETQYF
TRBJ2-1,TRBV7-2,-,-,TGTGCCAGCAGCTTAGGGACAGTCGGTGAGCAGTTCTTC,CASSLGTVGEQFF
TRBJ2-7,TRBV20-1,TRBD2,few,TGCAGTGCCACTCCCGGGCTAGCGGGAGGCGAGCAGTACTTC,CSATPGLAGGEQYF
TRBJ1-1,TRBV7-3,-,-,TGTGCCAGCAGCGCCGGGGTCAACACTGAAGCTTTCTTT,CASSAGVNTEAFF
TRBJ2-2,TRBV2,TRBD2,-,TGTGCCAGCAGAGCGGGGACTGCAGCCGGGGAGCTGTTTTTT,CASRAGTAAGELFF
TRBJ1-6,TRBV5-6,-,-,TGTGCCAGCAGCCAAAACGGGGGGGTAGTTCAACCATCACCCCTCCACTTT,CASSQNGGVVQPSPLHF
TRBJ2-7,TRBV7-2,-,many,TGTGCCAGCAGCTCTCTCGGCACCTACGAGCAGTACTTC,CASSSLGTYEQYF
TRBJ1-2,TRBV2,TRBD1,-,TGTGCCAGCAGTAGAGGGGGCGCCGGGGTCTATGGCTACACCTTC,CASSRGGAGVYGYTF
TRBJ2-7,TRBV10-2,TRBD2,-,TGCGCCAGCAGCGTAGCGGGGATCAGCTCCTACGAGCAGTACTTC,CASSVAGISSYEQYF
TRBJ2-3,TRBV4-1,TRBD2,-,TGCGCCAGCAGCCAGTCAAGCGGGGGGACAGATACGCAGTATTTT,CASSQSSGGTDTQYF